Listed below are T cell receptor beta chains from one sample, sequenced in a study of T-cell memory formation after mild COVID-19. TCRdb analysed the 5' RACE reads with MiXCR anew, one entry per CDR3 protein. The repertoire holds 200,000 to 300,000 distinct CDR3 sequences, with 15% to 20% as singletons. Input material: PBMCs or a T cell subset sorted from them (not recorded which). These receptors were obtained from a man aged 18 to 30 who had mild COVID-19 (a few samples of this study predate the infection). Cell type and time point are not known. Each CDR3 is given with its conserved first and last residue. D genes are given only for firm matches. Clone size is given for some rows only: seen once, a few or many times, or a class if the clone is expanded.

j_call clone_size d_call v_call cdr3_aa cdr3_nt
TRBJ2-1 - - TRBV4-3 CASSQDRMSSYNEQFF TGCGCCAGCAGCCAAGATCGGATGAGCTCCTACAATGAGCAGTTCTTC
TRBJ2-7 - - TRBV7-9 CASSLFGGTEYYEQYF TGTGCCAGCAGCTTATTCGGCGGGACAGAATACTACGAGCAGTACTTC
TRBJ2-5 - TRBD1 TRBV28 CASRRDRPQETQYF TGTGCCAGCCGCCGGGACAGGCCGCAAGAGACCCAGTACTTC
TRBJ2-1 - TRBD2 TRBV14 CASSRTSGGPSHEQFF TGTGCCAGCAGCAGAACTAGCGGGGGTCCCTCTCATGAGCAGTTCTTC
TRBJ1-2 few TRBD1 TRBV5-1 CASSPRTGLIEDGYTF TGCGCCAGCAGCCCGAGGACAGGGCTGATAGAGGACGGCTACACCTTC
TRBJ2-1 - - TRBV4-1 CARSQEWAGYEQFF TGCGCCAGGAGCCAAGAATGGGCAGGCTATGAGCAGTTCTTC
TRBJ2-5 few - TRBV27 CASSPFPGEYQETQYF TGTGCCAGCAGTCCCTTTCCAGGGGAGTACCAAGAGACCCAGTACTTC
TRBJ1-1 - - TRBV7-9 CASSFYGGRITEAFF TGTGCCAGCAGCTTTTATGGGGGGCGGATCACTGAAGCTTTCTTT
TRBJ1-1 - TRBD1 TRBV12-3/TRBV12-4 CASSFFSRGPEAFF TGTGCCAGCAGTTTTTTTAGCAGGGGGCCTGAAGCTTTCTTT
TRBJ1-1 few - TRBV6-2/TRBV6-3 CASSYALSEMALGAFF TGTGCCAGCAGTTACGCCCTCTCCGAAATGGCTTTGGGAGCTTTCTTT
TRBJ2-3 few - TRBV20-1 CSATLTRADTQYF TGCAGTGCTACCCTCACTAGAGCAGATACGCAGTATTTT
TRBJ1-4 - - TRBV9 CASSVRATNEKLFF TGTGCCAGCAGCGTAAGGGCAACTAATGAAAAACTGTTTTTT
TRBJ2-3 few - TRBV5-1 CASSWTLLSTDTQYF TGCGCCAGCAGCTGGACCCTACTTAGCACAGATACGCAGTATTTT
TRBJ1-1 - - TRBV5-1 CASSGQNPEAFF TGCGCCAGCAGCGGACAGAACCCTGAAGCTTTCTTT
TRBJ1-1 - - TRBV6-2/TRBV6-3 CASSYSQGINTEAFF TGTGCCAGCAGTTACTCGCAAGGAATTAACACTGAAGCTTTCTTT
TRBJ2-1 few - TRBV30 CAWSDYYSEQFF TGTGCCTGGAGTGACTACTACAGTGAGCAGTTCTTC
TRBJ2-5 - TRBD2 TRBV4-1 CASSYGRGGYMETQYF TGCGCCAGCAGCTACGGGAGGGGGGGGTACATGGAGACCCAGTACTTC
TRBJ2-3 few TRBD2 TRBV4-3 CASSPLYSGGADTQYF TGCGCCAGCAGCCCTCTTTACAGCGGGGGGGCGGATACGCAGTATTTT
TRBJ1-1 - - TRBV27 CASSRGLGTEAFF TGTGCCAGCAGTAGGGGACTGGGGACTGAAGCTTTCTTT
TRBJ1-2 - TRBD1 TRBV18 CASSPQNRGNYGYTF TGTGCCAGCTCACCTCAAAACAGGGGCAACTATGGCTACACCTTC
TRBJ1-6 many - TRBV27 CASLPSWGGNSPLHF TGTGCCAGCCTTCCGTCATGGGGCGGGAATTCACCCCTCCACTTT
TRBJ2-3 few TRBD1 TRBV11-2 CASSATGGSTDTQYF TGTGCCAGCAGCGCTACAGGGGGGAGCACAGATACGCAGTATTTT
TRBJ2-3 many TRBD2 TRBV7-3 CASSLTRGGQDTQYF TGTGCCAGCAGCTTAACTCGGGGGGGCCAAGATACGCAGTATTTT
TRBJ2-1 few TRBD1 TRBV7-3 CASSPRDSNEQFF TGTGCCAGCAGCCCCCGGGACAGCAATGAGCAGTTCTTC
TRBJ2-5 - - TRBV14 CASSQLTGRQETQYF TGTGCCAGCAGCCAATTAACAGGGCGTCAAGAGACCCAGTACTTC
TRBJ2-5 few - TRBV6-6 CASVDSHQETQYF TGTGCCAGCGTAGACAGCCATCAAGAGACCCAGTACTTC
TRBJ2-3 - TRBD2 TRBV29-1 CSVEFLAGGTDTQYF TGCAGCGTTGAATTCCTAGCGGGGGGCACAGATACGCAGTATTTT
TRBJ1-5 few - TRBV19 CASSFWGPNQPQHF TGTGCCAGCAGTTTTTGGGGGCCCAATCAGCCCCAGCATTTT
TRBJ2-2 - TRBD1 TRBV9 CASSAGTGIRAGELFF TGTGCCAGCAGCGCCGGGACAGGGATTCGGGCCGGGGAGCTGTTTTTT
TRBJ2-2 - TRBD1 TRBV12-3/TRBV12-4 CASSLRDRGRTGELFF TGTGCCAGCAGTTTAAGGGACAGGGGGCGCACCGGGGAGCTGTTTTTT
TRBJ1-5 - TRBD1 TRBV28 CASSFGGGVQPQHF TGTGCCAGCAGTTTTGGAGGGGGCGTTCAGCCCCAGCATTTT
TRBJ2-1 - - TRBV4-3 CASSQDFDHRTRFF TGCGCCAGCAGCCAAGATTTTGATCACCGTACGAGATTCTTC
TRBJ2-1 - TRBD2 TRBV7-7 CATSPGEGYNEQFF TGTGCTACCTCCCCCGGGGAGGGATACAATGAGCAGTTCTTC
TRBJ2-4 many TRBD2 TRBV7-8 CASSFVLAGGAKNIQYF TGTGCCAGCAGCTTCGTACTAGCGGGGGGAGCCAAAAACATTCAGTACTTC
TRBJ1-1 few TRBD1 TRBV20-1 CSALDRRNTEAFF TGCAGTGCTCTGGACAGGCGTAACACTGAAGCTTTCTTT
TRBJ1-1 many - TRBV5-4 CASSLGGGTEAFF TGCGCCAGCAGCCTGGGGGGAGGCACTGAAGCTTTCTTT
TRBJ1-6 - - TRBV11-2 CASSLPGADNSPLHF TGTGCCAGCAGCTTGCCTGGGGCTGATAATTCACCCCTCCACTTT
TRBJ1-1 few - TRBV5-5 CASSSRGRHTEAFF TGTGCCAGCAGTTCAAGGGGGAGGCACACTGAAGCTTTCTTT
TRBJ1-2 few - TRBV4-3 CASSPGERGYYTF TGCGCCAGCAGCCCGGGGGAGAGGGGATACTACACCTTC
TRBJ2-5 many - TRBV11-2 CASSLGVGDQETQYF TGTGCCAGCAGCTTAGGGGTCGGGGACCAAGAGACCCAGTACTTC
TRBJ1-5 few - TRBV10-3 CAISPLDPPNQPQHF TGTGCCATCAGTCCACTTGACCCCCCAAATCAGCCCCAGCATTTT
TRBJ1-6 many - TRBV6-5 CASGAYYNSPLHF TGTGCCAGCGGGGCCTACTATAATTCACCCCTCCACTTT
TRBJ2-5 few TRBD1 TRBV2 CASSYSLGTGGETQYF TGTGCCAGCAGTTACAGCCTCGGGACAGGGGGGGAGACCCAGTACTTC
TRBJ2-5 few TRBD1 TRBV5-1 CASSLPDQGAGETQYF TGCGCCAGCAGCTTGCCCGACCAGGGGGCCGGCGAGACCCAGTACTTC
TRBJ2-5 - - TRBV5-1 CASSLGQEQIATQYF TGCGCCAGCAGCTTGGGGCAGGAACAGATTGCGACCCAGTACTTC